The sequence of this T cell receptor (beta chain) was determined in a study of CD8+ T cells in alopecia areata. Looking at the study overall: Scoring of treated patients' severity used the percentage of affected scalp area.

V lost 6 bases, J lost 6 bases, and 5 bases stayed unmatched. The CDR3 loop spans 11 amino acids. Looked up from germline, CDR1 is SQVTM and CDR2 is ANQGSEA. The study, taken as a whole, reports: Expanded CD8+ clones among the top 100, and scalp clonality, were significantly decreased by tofacitinib.

As the sequencing template, cDNA was produced by extracting RNA and reverse transcribing it. The table came from immunoSEQ multiplex PCR; TCRdb's copy has only in-frame clones and leaves some out. The profile shows approximately 210,000 clones, approximately 72% of them singletons. This clone was counted only a few times. As yet, its antigen is unknown. Treatment noted: oral pan-JAK inhibitor, 5-10 mg twice daily. This TCR was recovered from a human donor with alopecia areata. The chain joins TRBV29-1 to TRBJ2-7, with 7 bases identical to TRBD1. The material sequenced was CD4+ T cells sorted from blood, taken between weeks 44 and 45, from a patient treated with tofacitinib. The CDR3 loop is CSVGTVSEQYF. CDR3 coding DNA: TGCAGCGTCGGGACAGTCAGCGAGCAGTACTTC.